Below, 9 T cell receptor beta chains from the same sample are listed, as sequenced in a study of blood T cell repertoires in COVID-19. Assay used: immunoSEQ multiplex PCR; TCRdb lists only in-frame clones, some missing. The sample has over 200,000 clones, roughly nine tenths seen once. Sequenced input: PBMCs or T cells enriched from blood (not recorded which). The receptors here all came from a woman aged 45-59 years in a cohort exposed to, infected with or recovered from COVID-19 (not recorded which).

The J gene is TRBJ1-2, the V gene TRBV6-5; no clear D gene. V shed 7 bases and J shed 3 bases, with 12 bases lying between them. CDR3 size: 13 residues. The germline V gene has CDR1 MNHEY and CDR2 SVGAGI. This CDR3 reads CASISPEDYGYTF. The CDR3 nucleotides are TGTGCCAGCATTTCGCCGGAGGACTATGGCTACACCTTC.

The V and J genes are TRBV28 and TRBJ1-5; maybe TRBD1 (5 bases). Germline CDR1 MDHEN, CDR2 SYDVKM. Trimming removed 5 bases at V and 7 bases at J, with 15 bases between. The CDR3 covers 14 residues. The CDR3: CASSGTGSRQPQHF. The CDR3 DNA reads TGTGCCAGCAGTGGAACAGGCTCCCGGCAGCCCCAGCATTTT. The complete variable domain, with remaining parts taken from reference TRBV28 and TRBJ1-5, reads DVKVTQSSRYLVKRTGEKVFLECVQDMDHENMFWYRQDPGLGLRLIYFSYDVKMKEKGDIPEGYSVSREKKERFSLILESASTNQTSMYLCASSGTGSRQPQHFGDGTRLSIL.

This chain connects TRBV5-4 to TRBJ2-1, with 13 nucleotides matching TRBD2. CDR3 length: 15 amino acids. Germline CDR1 and CDR2: SGHNT and YYREEE (reference sequence). Trimming took 2 bases from V and 10 from J; bases not matched to a gene: 6. The CDR3 loop is CASSLPGLAGFEQFF. The CDR3 DNA sequence: TGTGCCAGCAGCTTACCGGGACTAGCGGGATTCGAGCAGTTCTTC.

This clone turned up a few times. The chain recombines TRBV5-1 with TRBJ2-2; the D is unclear. Trimming pared 0 bases from V and 1 base from J, leaving 4 bases between. Germline CDR1 reads SGHRS; CDR2 reads YFSETQ. The CDR3 runs 14 residues. CDR3 sequence (DNA): TGCGCCAGCAGCTTGGCAGGGAACACCGGGGAGCTGTTTTTT. It translates to CASSLAGNTGELFF.

The chain uses TRBV3-1 (or the pseudogene TRBV3-2) and TRBJ1-1; 8 bases align to TRBD1. The V gene's germline CDR1 is LGHDT and CDR2 YNNKEL (reference sequence). The CDR3 length is 14 residues. V dropped 3 bases and J dropped 3; count of bases not matched to a gene: 3. This CDR3 reads CASSQGTGDTEAFF. In nucleotides, the CDR3 is TGTGCCAGCAGCCAGGGGACAGGCGACACTGAAGCTTTCTTT.

The chain is built from TRBV3-1 (or the pseudogene TRBV3-2) and TRBJ2-7, with 7 bases lining up with TRBD1. The germline V gene has CDR1 LGHDT and CDR2 YNNKEL (reference sequence). The CDR3 totals 15 residues. After removal of 3 bases from V and 7 bases from J, the junction contained 12 bases not matched to a gene. CDR3 coding DNA: TGTGCCAGCAGCCAGACCGGGACAGCCGTCTTGGAGCAGTACTTC. This codes for CASSQTGTAVLEQYF.

The V and J genes are TRBV5-1 and TRBJ2-3, with no clear D. From germline, CDR1 is SGHRS and CDR2 YFSETQ. This CDR3 has 14 residues. V was pared by 0 bases and J by 5 bases, with 10 bases between. CDR3 in DNA: TGCGCCAGCAGCTTGGTTCCGGCAGGAGATACGCAGTATTTT. Translating gives CASSLVPAGDTQYF.

V is TRBV7-2 and J is TRBJ2-2; D not resolved. V shed 3 bases and J shed 1 base, with 6 bases lying between them. The CDR3 runs to 14 residues. CDR1 and CDR2 (germline): SGHTA, FQGNSA. The CDR3 DNA reads as TGTGCCAGCAGCTTTAGTTGGAACACCGGGGAGCTGTTTTTT. Protein product: CASSFSWNTGELFF.

This clone was picked up one time. This sequence joins TRBV7-2 and TRBJ1-1; 7 bases fit TRBD1. The CDR3 totals 14 residues. Germline CDR1 SGHTA, CDR2 FQGNSA. Trimming took 6 bases from V and 5 from J; bases not matched to a gene: 9. CDR3 sequence reads: CASSRTGGGTEAFF. The DNA for the CDR3 is TGTGCCAGCAGTCGGACAGGCGGCGGTACTGAAGCTTTCTTT.